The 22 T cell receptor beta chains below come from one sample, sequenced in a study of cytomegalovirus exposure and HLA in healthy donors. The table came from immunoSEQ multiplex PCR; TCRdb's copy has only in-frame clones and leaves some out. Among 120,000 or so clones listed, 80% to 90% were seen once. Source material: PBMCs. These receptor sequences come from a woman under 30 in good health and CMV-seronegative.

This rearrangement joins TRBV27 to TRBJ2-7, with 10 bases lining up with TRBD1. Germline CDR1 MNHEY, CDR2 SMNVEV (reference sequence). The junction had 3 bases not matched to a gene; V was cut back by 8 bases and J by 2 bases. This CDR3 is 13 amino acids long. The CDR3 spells CASQDRGAYEQYF. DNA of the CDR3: TGTGCCAGCCAGGACAGGGGGGCCTACGAGCAGTACTTC.

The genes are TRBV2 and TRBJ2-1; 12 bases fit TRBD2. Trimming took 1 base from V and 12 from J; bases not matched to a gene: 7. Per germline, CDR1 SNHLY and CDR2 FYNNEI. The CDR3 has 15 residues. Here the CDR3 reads CASSEGLAGVTGQFF. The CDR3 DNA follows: TGTGCCAGCAGTGAAGGACTAGCGGGAGTAACTGGGCAGTTCTTC.

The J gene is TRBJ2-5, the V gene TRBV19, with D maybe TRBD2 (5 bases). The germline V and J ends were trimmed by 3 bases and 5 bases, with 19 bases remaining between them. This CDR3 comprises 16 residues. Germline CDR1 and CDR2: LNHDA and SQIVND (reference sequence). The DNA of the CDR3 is TGTGCCAGTAGTATCCGGGCGTGGAATAGCGACGAGACCCAGTACTTC. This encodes CASSIRAWNSDETQYF.

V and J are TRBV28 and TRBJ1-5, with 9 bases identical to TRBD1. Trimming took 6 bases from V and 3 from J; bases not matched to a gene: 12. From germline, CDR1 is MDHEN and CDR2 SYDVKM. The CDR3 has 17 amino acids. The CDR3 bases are TGTGCCAGCAGACCCCCAGGGGACAGGGAAATCAATCAGCCCCAGCATTTT. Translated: CASRPPGDREINQPQHF.

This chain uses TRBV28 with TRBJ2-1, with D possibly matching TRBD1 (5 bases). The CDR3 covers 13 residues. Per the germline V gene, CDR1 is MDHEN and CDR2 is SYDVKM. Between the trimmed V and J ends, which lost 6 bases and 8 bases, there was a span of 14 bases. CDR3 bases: TGTGCCAGCAGCGCACAGGTAGGCGATGAGCAGTTCTTC. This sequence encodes CASSAQVGDEQFF.

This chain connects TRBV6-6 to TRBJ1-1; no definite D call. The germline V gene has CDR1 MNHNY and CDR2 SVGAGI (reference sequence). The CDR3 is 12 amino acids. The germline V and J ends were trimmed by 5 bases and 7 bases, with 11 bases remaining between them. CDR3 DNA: TGTGCCAGCAGTCCTACCCTGAATGAAGCTTTCTTT. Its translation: CASSPTLNEAFF.

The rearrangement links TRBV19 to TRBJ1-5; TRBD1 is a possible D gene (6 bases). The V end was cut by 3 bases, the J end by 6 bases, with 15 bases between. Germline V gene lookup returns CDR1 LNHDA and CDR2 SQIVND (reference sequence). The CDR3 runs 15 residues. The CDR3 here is CASSIGTGKGQPQHF. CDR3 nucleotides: TGTGCCAGTAGTATTGGTACAGGGAAGGGTCAGCCCCAGCATTTT.

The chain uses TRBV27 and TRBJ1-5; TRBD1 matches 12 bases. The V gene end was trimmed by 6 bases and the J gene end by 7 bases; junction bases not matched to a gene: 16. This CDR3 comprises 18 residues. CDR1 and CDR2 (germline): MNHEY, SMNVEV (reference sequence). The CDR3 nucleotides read TGTGCCAGCAGGGGACAGGGGGCGGTTTTGACGGTGGACCAGCCCCAGCATTTT. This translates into CASRGQGAVLTVDQPQHF.

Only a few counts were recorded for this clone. The CDR3 nucleotides are TGTGCCAGTAGTATAGTCGCCGCAGTGCAGTTCTTC. Translation gives CASSIVAAVQFF. This chain uses TRBV19 with TRBJ2-1; D is unclear. The CDR3 contains 12 residues. V shed 1 base and J shed 12 bases, with 10 bases lying between them. The germline V gene has CDR1 LNHDA and CDR2 SQIVND (reference sequence).

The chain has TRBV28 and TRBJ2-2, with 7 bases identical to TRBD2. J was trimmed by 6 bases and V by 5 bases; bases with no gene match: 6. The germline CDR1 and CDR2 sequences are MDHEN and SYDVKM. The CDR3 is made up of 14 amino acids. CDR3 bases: TGTGCCAGCAGTCCAACTAGCGTAGCCGGGGAGCTGTTTTTT. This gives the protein CASSPTSVAGELFF. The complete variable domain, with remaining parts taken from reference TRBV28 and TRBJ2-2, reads DVKVTQSSRYLVKRTGEKVFLECVQDMDHENMFWYRQDPGLGLRLIYFSYDVKMKEKGDIPEGYSVSREKKERFSLILESASTNQTSMYLCASSPTSVAGELFFGEGSRLTVL.

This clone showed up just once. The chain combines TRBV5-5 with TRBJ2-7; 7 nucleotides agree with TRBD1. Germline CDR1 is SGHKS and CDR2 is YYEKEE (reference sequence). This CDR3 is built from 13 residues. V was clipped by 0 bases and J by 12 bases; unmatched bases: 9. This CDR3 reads CASSLGDSVSGYV. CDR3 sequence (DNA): TGTGCCAGCAGCTTGGGGGACAGCGTCTCGGGGTACGTC.

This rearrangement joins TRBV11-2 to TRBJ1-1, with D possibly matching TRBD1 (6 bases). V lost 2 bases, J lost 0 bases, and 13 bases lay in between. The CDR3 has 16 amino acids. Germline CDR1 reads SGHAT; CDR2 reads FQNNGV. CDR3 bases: TGTGCCAGCAGCTTATGGGGGCAAGTCATGAACACTGAAGCTTTCTTT. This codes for CASSLWGQVMNTEAFF. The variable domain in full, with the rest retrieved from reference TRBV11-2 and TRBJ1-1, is EAGVAQSPRYKIIEKRQSVAFWCNPISGHATLYWYQQILGQGPKLLIQFQNNGVVDDSQLPKDRFSAERLKGVDSTLKIQPAKLEDSAVYLCASSLWGQVMNTEAFFGQGTRLTVV.

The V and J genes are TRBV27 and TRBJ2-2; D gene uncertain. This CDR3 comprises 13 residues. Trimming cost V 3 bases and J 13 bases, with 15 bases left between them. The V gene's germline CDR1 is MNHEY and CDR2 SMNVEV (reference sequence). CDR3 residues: CASSLVSDGGLFF. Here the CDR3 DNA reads TGTGCCAGCAGTTTGGTGAGCGACGGTGGGCTGTTTTTT.

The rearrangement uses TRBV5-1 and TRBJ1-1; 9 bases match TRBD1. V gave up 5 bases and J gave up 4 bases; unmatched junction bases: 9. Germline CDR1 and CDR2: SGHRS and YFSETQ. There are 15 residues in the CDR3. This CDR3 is CASRRAGQGTTEAFF. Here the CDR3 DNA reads TGCGCCAGCAGACGAGCTGGACAGGGGACCACTGAAGCTTTCTTT.

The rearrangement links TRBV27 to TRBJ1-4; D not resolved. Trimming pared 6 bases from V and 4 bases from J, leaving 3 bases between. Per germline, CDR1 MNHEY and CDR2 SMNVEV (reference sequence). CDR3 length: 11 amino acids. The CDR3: CASSYNEKLFF. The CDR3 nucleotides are TGTGCCAGCAGCTATAATGAAAAACTGTTTTTT.

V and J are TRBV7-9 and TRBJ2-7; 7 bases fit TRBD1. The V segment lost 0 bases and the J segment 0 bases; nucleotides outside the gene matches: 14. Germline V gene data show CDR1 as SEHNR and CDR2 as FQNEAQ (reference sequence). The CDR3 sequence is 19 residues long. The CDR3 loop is CASSLAVFDGTESSYEQYF. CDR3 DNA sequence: TGTGCCAGCAGCTTAGCTGTATTCGACGGGACAGAGAGCTCCTACGAGCAGTACTTC.

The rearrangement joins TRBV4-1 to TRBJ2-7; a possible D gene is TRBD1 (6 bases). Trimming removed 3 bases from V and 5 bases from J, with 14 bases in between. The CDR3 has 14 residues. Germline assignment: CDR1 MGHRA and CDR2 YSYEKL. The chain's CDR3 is CASSHSTGGHEQYV. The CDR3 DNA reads TGCGCCAGCAGCCACTCGACAGGCGGCCACGAGCAGTACGTC.

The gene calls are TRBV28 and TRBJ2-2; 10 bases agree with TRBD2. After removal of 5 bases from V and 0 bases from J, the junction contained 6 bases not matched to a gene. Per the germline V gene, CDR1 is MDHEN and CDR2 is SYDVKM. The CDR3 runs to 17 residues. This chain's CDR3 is CASSPRLAGANTGELFF. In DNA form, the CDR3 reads TGTGCCAGCAGTCCGCGACTAGCGGGCGCGAACACCGGGGAGCTGTTTTTT.

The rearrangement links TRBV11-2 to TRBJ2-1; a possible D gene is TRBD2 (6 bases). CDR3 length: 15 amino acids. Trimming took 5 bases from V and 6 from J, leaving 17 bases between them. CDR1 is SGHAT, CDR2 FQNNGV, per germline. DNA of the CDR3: TGTGCCAGCAGCCCCCGGGTTAGCGGAGGCAATGAGCAGTTCTTC. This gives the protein CASSPRVSGGNEQFF.

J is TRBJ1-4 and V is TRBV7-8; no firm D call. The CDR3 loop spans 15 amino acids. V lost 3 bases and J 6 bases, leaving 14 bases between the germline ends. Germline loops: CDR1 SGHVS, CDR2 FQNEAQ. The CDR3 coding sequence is TGTGCCAGCAGCTTTGGAGGGCCTTGGGATGAAAAACTGTTTTTT. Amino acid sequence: CASSFGGPWDEKLFF.

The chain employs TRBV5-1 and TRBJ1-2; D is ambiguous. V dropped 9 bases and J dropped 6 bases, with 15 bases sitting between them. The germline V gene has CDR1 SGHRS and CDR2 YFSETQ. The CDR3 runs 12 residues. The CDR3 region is CATTSGPDGYTF. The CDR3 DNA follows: TGCGCCACTACTTCTGGTCCGGATGGCTACACCTTC.

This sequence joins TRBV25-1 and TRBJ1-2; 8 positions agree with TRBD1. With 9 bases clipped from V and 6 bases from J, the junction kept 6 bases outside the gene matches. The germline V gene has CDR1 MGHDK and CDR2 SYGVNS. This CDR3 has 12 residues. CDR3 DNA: TGTGCCAGTCGACAGGGGTTAAATGGCTACACCTTC. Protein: CASRQGLNGYTF.